A selection of T cell receptor beta chains follows, all from one sample in a study of cytomegalovirus exposure and HLA in healthy donors. Some clones are missing from TCRdb's copy, which holds only in-frame ones; the method was immunoSEQ multiplex PCR. This table holds about 87,000 clones, 75% to 85% found once. Sequencing was carried out using PBMCs. The receptors shown here come from a middle-aged woman in good health and CMV-seronegative. Each CDR3 is given with its conserved first and last residue. A D gene is named only where the DNA matches it firmly. Clone size is given for some rows only: seen once, a few or many times, or a class if the clone is expanded.

d_call,j_call,v_call,clone_size,cdr3_aa,cdr3_nt
TRBD1,TRBJ1-5,TRBV27,.,CASSYTGASNQPQHF,TGTGCCAGCAGCTACACAGGGGCCTCCAATCAGCCCCAGCATTTT
TRBD2,TRBJ2-3,TRBV10-3,.,CAISESGGGTDTQYF,TGTGCCATCAGTGAGTCGGGGGGGGGCACAGATACGCAGTATTTT
TRBD1,TRBJ2-5,TRBV7-8,.,CASSADRGRETQYF,TGTGCCAGCAGCGCGGACAGGGGGCGAGAGACCCAGTACTTC
.,TRBJ2-3,TRBV4-2,.,CASSQGASWADTQYF,TGTGCCAGCAGCCAAGGGGCTAGCTGGGCAGATACGCAGTATTTT
TRBD1,TRBJ1-1,TRBV30,.,CAWSASMTGFLSTEAFF,TGTGCCTGGAGTGCATCCATGACAGGGTTTTTGAGCACTGAAGCTTTCTTT
TRBD1,TRBJ1-3,TRBV2,.,CASKKQGAPGNTIYF,TGTGCCAGCAAAAAACAGGGGGCCCCTGGAAACACCATATATTTT
TRBD1,TRBJ1-5,TRBV4-1,.,CASSDRQGGNQPQHF,TGCGCCAGCAGCGACCGACAGGGTGGCAATCAGCCCCAGCATTTT
TRBD2,TRBJ2-5,TRBV30,.,CAWSVPGLPTETQYF,TGTGCCTGGAGTGTACCGGGACTACCGACCGAGACCCAGTACTTC
TRBD2,TRBJ2-5,TRBV28,.,CASSRGGETQYF,TGTGCCAGCAGTCGGGGGGGGGAGACCCAGTACTTC
TRBD1,TRBJ1-2,TRBV30,.,CAWRTQGVRGGYPF,TGTGCCTGGAGAACCCAGGGGGTTAGGGGTGGCTACCCCTTC
TRBD1,TRBJ1-2,TRBV6-1,.,CASLRDRAVGYTF,TGTGCCAGCCTTAGGGACAGGGCCGTTGGCTACACCTTC
.,TRBJ2-5,TRBV11-2,.,CASSFNREKTQYF,TGTGCCAGCAGCTTTAACAGGGAGAAGACCCAGTACTTC
TRBD1,TRBJ2-3,TRBV5-6,.,CASSWRTGWGTDTQYF,TGTGCCAGCAGCTGGAGGACAGGGTGGGGCACAGATACGCAGTATTTT
TRBD1,TRBJ2-4,TRBV10-3,.,CAISDWTGGKNIQYF,TGTGCCATCAGTGATTGGACAGGGGGGAAAAACATTCAGTACTTC
.,TRBJ1-2,TRBV4-1,.,CASKMTGLDYGYTF,TGCGCCAGCAAAATGACAGGTCTGGACTATGGCTACACCTTC
TRBD1,TRBJ2-1,TRBV27,.,CASSLSSQGNEQFF,TGTGCCAGCAGTTTATCGTCACAGGGGAATGAGCAGTTCTTC
.,TRBJ1-2,TRBV27,once,CASSFRHGYPF,TGTGCCAGCAGTTTTCGACATGGCTACCCCTTC
.,TRBJ2-7,TRBV28,few,CASSSPEAGVGEQYF,TGTGCCAGCAGTTCCCCCGAGGCAGGGGTAGGCGAGCAGTACTTC
.,TRBJ1-3,TRBV7-2,few,CASSLTGPGTIYF,TGTGCCAGCAGCTTAACAGGGCCAGGCACCATATATTTT
.,TRBJ2-7,TRBV4-3,.,CASSPMRGSSYEQYF,TGCGCCAGCAGCCCCATGAGAGGTAGCTCCTACGAGCAGTACTTC
.,TRBJ2-4,TRBV29-1,.,CSGLKLGGGNIQYF,TGCAGCGGCCTAAAACTGGGGGGAGGAAACATTCAGTACTTC
TRBD1,TRBJ1-6,TRBV2,.,CASKDSDRGNSPLHF,TGTGCCAGCAAAGACTCCGACAGGGGTAATTCACCCCTCCACTTT
TRBD1,TRBJ1-1,TRBV6-5,few,CASSRTGVPEAFF,TGTGCCAGCAGTAGAACAGGGGTTCCTGAAGCTTTCTTT
TRBD1,TRBJ1-1,TRBV6-1,.,CASGTGQRNTEAFF,TGTGCCAGCGGCACGGGACAGCGGAACACTGAAGCTTTCTTT
TRBD2,TRBJ2-5,TRBV4-1,.,CASTRGGRGETQYF,TGCGCCAGCACCCGCGGGGGGCGGGGAGAGACCCAGTACTTC
TRBD2,TRBJ2-1,TRBV4-2,.,CASSHPTSGGGNEQFF,TGTGCCAGCAGCCATCCTACTAGCGGGGGGGGAAATGAGCAGTTCTTC
TRBD1,TRBJ1-1,TRBV7-9,once,CASSFEGQETGTEAFF,TGTGCCAGCAGCTTCGAGGGACAGGAAACGGGCACTGAAGCTTTCTTT
.,TRBJ2-7,TRBV10-3,.,CAILRTGHSYEQYF,TGTGCCATCCTCCGTACGGGACACTCCTACGAGCAGTACTTC
.,TRBJ2-7,TRBV12-1,once,CASSFVAGGVSYEQYF,TGTGCCAGCAGCTTTGTGGCGGGCGGTGTCTCCTACGAGCAGTACTTC
TRBD1,TRBJ1-4,TRBV4-3,.,CASSQDRRGPGEKLFF,TGCGCCAGCAGCCAAGATAGGAGGGGGCCCGGTGAAAAACTGTTTTTT
TRBD1,TRBJ1-1,TRBV27,.,CASSLDSGTGGTEAFF,TGTGCCAGCAGTTTAGATTCTGGGACAGGGGGCACTGAAGCTTTCTTT
.,TRBJ2-3,TRBV4-2,.,CASSQDKGTRGHADTQYF,TGTGCCAGCAGCCAAGATAAGGGGACTAGGGGGCATGCGGATACGCAGTATTTT
.,TRBJ1-6,TRBV28,.,CASDRRSYNSPLHF,TGTGCCAGTGACAGGCGTTCCTATAATTCACCCCTCCACTTT
.,TRBJ2-7,TRBV5-1,.,CASSFPGGTYEQYF,TGCGCCAGCAGTTTTCCTGGCGGGACCTACGAGCAGTACTTC
.,TRBJ2-7,TRBV10-1,.,CASSLGQPTYEQYF,TGCGCCAGCAGTTTAGGACAGCCGACCTACGAGCAGTACTTC
.,TRBJ1-5,TRBV18,.,CASSPSRVGQPQHF,TGTGCCAGCTCACCATCCAGGGTGGGCCAGCCCCAGCATTTT
.,TRBJ1-1,TRBV10-3,few,CAISGRQDTEAFF,TGTGCCATCAGTGGAAGGCAGGACACTGAAGCTTTCTTT
TRBD2,TRBJ2-5,TRBV5-1,.,CASSPVAGAAQQETQYF,TGCGCCAGCAGCCCCGTTGCGGGAGCAGCGCAACAAGAGACCCAGTACTTC
TRBD1,TRBJ1-5,TRBV7-2,.,CASRKGTGNQPQHF,TGTGCCAGCAGGAAGGGGACAGGGAATCAGCCCCAGCATTTT
TRBD1,TRBJ2-3,TRBV5-1,.,CASSPQGQGDTQYF,TGCGCCAGCAGCCCCCAGGGACAGGGAGATACGCAGTATTTT
.,TRBJ1-5,TRBV2,.,CASSRGKGGNQPQHF,TGTGCCAGCAGTCGGGGGAAAGGGGGCAATCAGCCCCAGCATTTT
.,TRBJ2-1,TRBV19,.,CASQSTVRRQFF,TGTGCCAGCCAATCGACAGTGCGTAGGCAGTTCTTC
.,TRBJ1-6,TRBV5-6,few,CASSLAYGSAMRPLHF,TGTGCCAGCAGCTTGGCCTATGGATCTGCTATGCGGCCCCTCCACTTT
.,TRBJ1-6,TRBV9,.,CASSALLGGINNSPLHF,TGTGCCAGCAGCGCACTCCTGGGGGGGATCAATAATTCACCCCTCCACTTT
.,TRBJ2-5,TRBV11-2,.,CASRGGLKQEITQYF,TGTGCCAGCAGGGGCGGACTGAAGCAAGAGATCACCCAGTACTTC
TRBD2,TRBJ2-3,TRBV5-4,.,CASSSPPSGGPEADTQYF,TGTGCCAGCAGCTCCCCTCCTAGCGGGGGCCCCGAGGCAGATACGCAGTATTTT
.,TRBJ2-7,TRBV5-4,.,CASSLDSTSYEQYF,TGTGCCAGCAGCTTGGACAGCACCTCCTACGAGCAGTACTTC
TRBD1,TRBJ2-6,TRBV6-5,.,CASSQPSTGINVLTF,TGTGCCAGCAGCCAGCCCTCGACAGGGATCAACGTCCTGACTTTC
.,TRBJ2-3,TRBV29-1,.,CSVEEARAPDTQYF,TGCAGCGTTGAAGAAGCGAGGGCCCCAGATACGCAGTATTTT
TRBD1,TRBJ2-1,TRBV7-2,.,CASSLGQGSSYNEQFF,TGTGCCAGCAGCTTGGGACAGGGGAGCTCCTACAATGAGCAGTTCTTC
.,TRBJ2-3,TRBV10-3,.,CAISESQGVTDTQYF,TGTGCCATCAGTGAGTCACAGGGAGTGACAGATACGCAGTATTTT
.,TRBJ1-1,TRBV14,.,CASSQDQVLGPGTEAFF,TGTGCCAGCAGCCAAGATCAGGTCTTGGGTCCCGGCACTGAAGCTTTCTTT
.,TRBJ1-1,TRBV7-3,.,CASSLTGQGRDTEAFF,TGTGCCAGCAGCTTAACTGGGCAGGGGCGGGACACTGAAGCTTTCTTT
TRBD1,TRBJ2-7,TRBV6-5,few,CASSQGARYEQYF,TGTGCCAGCAGCCAGGGGGCGCGTTACGAGCAGTACTTC